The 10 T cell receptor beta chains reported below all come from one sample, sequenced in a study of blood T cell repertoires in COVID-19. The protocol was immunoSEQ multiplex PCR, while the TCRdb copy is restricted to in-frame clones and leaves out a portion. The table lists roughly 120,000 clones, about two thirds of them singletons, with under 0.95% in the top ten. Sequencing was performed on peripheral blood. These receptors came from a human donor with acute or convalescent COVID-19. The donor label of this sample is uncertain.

CDR3 loop: CASRKTGMSGANVLTF. The CDR3 region has the DNA TGTGCCAGCCGTAAGACAGGGATGTCTGGGGCCAACGTCCTGACTTTC. V and J are TRBV28 and TRBJ2-6; TRBD1 aligns across 7 bases. The CDR3 totals 16 residues. CDR1 MDHEN and CDR2 SYDVKM come from the germline V gene. V lost 8 bases to trimming and J lost 1 base; unmatched junction nucleotides: 8.

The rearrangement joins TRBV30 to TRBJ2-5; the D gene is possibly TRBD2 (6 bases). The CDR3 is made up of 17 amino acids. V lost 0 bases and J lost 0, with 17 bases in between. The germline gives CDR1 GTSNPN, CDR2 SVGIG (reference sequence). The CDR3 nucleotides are TGTGCCTGGAGTGTACGTGACGGGGGACCGTACCAAGAGACCCAGTACTTC. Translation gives CAWSVRDGGPYQETQYF.

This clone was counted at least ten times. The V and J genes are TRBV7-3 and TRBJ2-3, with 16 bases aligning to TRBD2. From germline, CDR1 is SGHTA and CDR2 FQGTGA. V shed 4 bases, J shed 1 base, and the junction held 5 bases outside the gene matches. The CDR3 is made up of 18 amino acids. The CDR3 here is CASSSGTSGGARTDTQYF. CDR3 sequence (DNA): TGTGCCAGCAGCTCAGGGACTAGCGGGGGGGCGCGCACAGATACGCAGTATTTT.

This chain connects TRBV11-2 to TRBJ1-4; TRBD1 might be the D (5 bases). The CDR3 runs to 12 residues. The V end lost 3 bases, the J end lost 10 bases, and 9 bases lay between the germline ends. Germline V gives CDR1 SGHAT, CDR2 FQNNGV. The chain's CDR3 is CASSFVGGKLFF. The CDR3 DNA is TGTGCCAGCAGCTTCGTGGGGGGAAAACTGTTTTTT. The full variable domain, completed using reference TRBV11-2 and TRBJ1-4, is EAGVAQSPRYKIIEKRQSVAFWCNPISGHATLYWYQQILGQGPKLLIQFQNNGVVDDSQLPKDRFSAERLKGVDSTLKIQPAKLEDSAVYLCASSFVGGKLFFGSGTQLSVL.

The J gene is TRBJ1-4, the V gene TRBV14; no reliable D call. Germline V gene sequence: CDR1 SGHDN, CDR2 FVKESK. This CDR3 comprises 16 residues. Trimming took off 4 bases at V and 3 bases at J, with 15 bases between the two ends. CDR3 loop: CASSRITEGSNEKLFF. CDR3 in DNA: TGTGCCAGCAGCCGGATTACAGAGGGCTCTAATGAAAAACTGTTTTTT.

Here the CDR3 reads CASSPGQGRRYF. The CDR3 DNA follows: TGTGCCAGCAGCCCTGGACAGGGTCGGAGGTATTTT. The chain links TRBV28 to TRBJ2-3; 8 bases map to TRBD1. Losses at the gene ends were 6 bases for V and 14 bases for J; bases not matched to a gene: 10. CDR1 and CDR2 (germline): MDHEN, SYDVKM. The CDR3 is 12 amino acids.

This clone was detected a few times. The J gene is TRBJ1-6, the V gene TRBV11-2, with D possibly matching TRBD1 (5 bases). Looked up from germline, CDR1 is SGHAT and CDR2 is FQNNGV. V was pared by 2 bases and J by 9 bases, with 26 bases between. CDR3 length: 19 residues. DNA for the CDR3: TGTGCCAGCAGCTTAACTCCCACCTGGGGCCGCGGTATGGGTTCACCCCTCCACTTT. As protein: CASSLTPTWGRGMGSPLHF.

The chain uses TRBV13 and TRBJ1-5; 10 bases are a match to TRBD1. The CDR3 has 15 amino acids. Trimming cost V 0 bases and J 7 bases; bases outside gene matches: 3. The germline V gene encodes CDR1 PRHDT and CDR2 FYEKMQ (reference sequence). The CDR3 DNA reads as TGTGCCAGCAGCTTAGGGACAGGGGGCGAACAGCCCCAGCATTTT. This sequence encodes CASSLGTGGEQPQHF.

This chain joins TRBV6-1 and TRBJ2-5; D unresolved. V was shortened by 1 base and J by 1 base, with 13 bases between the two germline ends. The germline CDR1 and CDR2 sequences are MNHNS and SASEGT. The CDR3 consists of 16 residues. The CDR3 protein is CASSEGSLHLQETQYF. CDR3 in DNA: TGTGCCAGCAGTGAAGGGAGCCTACACCTCCAAGAGACCCAGTACTTC.

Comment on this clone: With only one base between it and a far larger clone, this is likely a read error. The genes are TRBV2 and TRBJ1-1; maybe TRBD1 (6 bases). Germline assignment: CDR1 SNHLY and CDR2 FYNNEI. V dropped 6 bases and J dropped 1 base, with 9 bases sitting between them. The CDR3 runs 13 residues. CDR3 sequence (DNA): TGTGCCAGCAGCGTACAGGGGAACACTGAAGCTTTCTTT. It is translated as CASSVQGNTEAFF. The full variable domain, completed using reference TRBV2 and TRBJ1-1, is EPEVTQTPSHQVTQMGQEVILRCVPISNHLYFYWYRQILGQKVEFLVSFYNNEISEKSEIFDDQFSVERPDGSNFTLKIRSTKLEDSAMYFCASSVQGNTEAFFGQGTRLTVV.